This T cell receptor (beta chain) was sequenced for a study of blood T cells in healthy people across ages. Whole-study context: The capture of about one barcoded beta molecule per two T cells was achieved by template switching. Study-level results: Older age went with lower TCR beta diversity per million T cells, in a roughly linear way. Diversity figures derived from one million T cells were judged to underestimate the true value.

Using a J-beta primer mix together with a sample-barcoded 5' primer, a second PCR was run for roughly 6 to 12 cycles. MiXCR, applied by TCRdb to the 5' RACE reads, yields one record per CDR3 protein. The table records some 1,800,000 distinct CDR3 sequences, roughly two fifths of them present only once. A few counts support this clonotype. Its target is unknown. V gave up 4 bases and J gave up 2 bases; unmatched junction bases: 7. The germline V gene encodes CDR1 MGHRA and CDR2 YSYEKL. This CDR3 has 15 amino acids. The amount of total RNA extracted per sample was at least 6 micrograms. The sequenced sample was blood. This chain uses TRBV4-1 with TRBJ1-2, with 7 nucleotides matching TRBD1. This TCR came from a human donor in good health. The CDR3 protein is CASSPLKTGNYGYTF. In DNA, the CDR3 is TGCGCCAGCAGCCCTTTAAAGACAGGGAACTATGGCTACACCTTC.